The T cell receptor (beta chain) described here comes from a study of blood T cells in healthy people across ages. Study conclusions and caveats: Changes seen in expanded clonotypes were possibly confounded by donor CMV status left unknown. Comparison with aged donors showed that long-lived donors had more naive CD4+ cells and higher diversity.

Every sample yielded at least 6.5 million isolated PBMCs. Per individual sample, total RNA of at least 6 micrograms was extracted. CDR3 size: 15 residues. V was clipped by 2 bases and J by 2 bases; unmatched bases: 8. CDR1 DFQATT and CDR2 SNEGSKA come from the germline V gene (reference sequence). A word on this clonotype: Its matching antigen is unknown.

A second PCR, run for about 7 to 11 cycles, used a sample-barcoded 5' primer plus a J-beta primer mix. From the 5' RACE reads, TCRdb called clonotypes with MiXCR, one entry per CDR3 protein. The table shows 780,000 or so distinct CDR3 sequences, with around half occurring only once. The sequence was obtained from an older man in good health. Sequenced input: blood. The chain joins TRBV20-1 to TRBJ2-7, with 8 bases that match TRBD2. In DNA form, the CDR3 reads TGCAGTGCTAGACAGGTGACTAGCGTAACCTACGAGCAGTACTTC. Protein sequence: CSARQVTSVTYEQYF.